The 29 T cell receptor beta chains presented below share a single source sample, sequenced in a study of blood T cell repertoires in COVID-19. Using immunoSEQ multiplex PCR, the repertoire was profiled, and TCRdb retains in-frame clones only, with some absent. This table holds 190,000 or so clones, roughly 85% found once. The specimen was PBMCs or T cells enriched from blood (not recorded which). The source of these receptors is a middle-aged man who had recovered from COVID-19.

This clone was seen just once. This chain connects TRBV5-1 to TRBJ2-5; TRBD1 agrees at 11 bases. In germline, CDR1 is SGHRS, CDR2 YFSETQ. V was clipped by 6 bases and J by 5 bases; unmatched bases: 12. This CDR3 region has 16 residues. The CDR3 region is CASNTGTGGISETQYF. The CDR3 DNA is TGCGCCAGCAACACCGGGACAGGGGGTATTTCGGAGACCCAGTACTTC.

The CDR3: CASSYSTRRKGETQYF. CDR3 nucleotides: TGTGCCAGCAGTTACTCGACCAGGCGAAAGGGGGAGACCCAGTACTTC. The rearrangement joins TRBV6-5 to TRBJ2-5, with a possible D match to TRBD1 (5 bases). This CDR3 is 16 amino acids long. V lost 0 bases and J lost 5, with 16 bases in between. Germline loops: CDR1 MNHEY, CDR2 SVGAGI.

The rearrangement uses TRBV30 and TRBJ1-6, with D possibly being TRBD1 (6 bases). The CDR3 consists of 15 residues. V was trimmed by 0 bases and J by 9 bases, leaving 15 bases between them. Germline V gene lookup returns CDR1 GTSNPN and CDR2 SVGIG (reference sequence). CDR3 sequence reads: CAWSVGTGRGSPLHF. The CDR3, as DNA: TGTGCCTGGAGTGTGGGCACAGGGAGGGGTTCACCCCTCCACTTT.

The gene calls are TRBV4-1 and TRBJ2-3; weak D call: TRBD1 (6 bases). Trimming left V 3 bases short and J 4 bases short, with 14 bases between. The length of the CDR3 is 15 residues. The V gene's germline CDR1 is MGHRA and CDR2 YSYEKL. CDR3 sequence: CASSQHGQSADTQYF. The CDR3 coding sequence is TGCGCCAGCAGCCAGCACGGACAGAGTGCAGATACGCAGTATTTT.

The chain has TRBV4-1 and TRBJ2-3; a weak D match, TRBD2 (6 bases). The V gene lost 0 bases and the J gene lost 2 bases, with 12 bases spanning the gap. This CDR3 region has 16 residues. CDR1 and CDR2 (germline): MGHRA, YSYEKL. CDR3 residues: CASSQDRSSVTDTQYF. The CDR3 region has the DNA TGCGCCAGCAGCCAAGATAGGTCTAGCGTCACAGATACGCAGTATTTT.

The V call is TRBV6-5, the J call TRBJ1-2; D gene ambiguous. The V end was cut by 10 bases, the J end by 8 bases, with 11 bases between. CDR3 length: 10 amino acids. CDR1 and CDR2 from the germline V gene are MNHEY and SVGAGI. CDR3 sequence: CATSVEGYTF. CDR3 sequence (DNA): TGTGCCACCTCGGTGGAGGGCTACACCTTC.

This rearrangement joins TRBV5-1 to TRBJ1-1; a weak D match, TRBD1 (6 bases). Germline V gene sequence: CDR1 SGHRS, CDR2 YFSETQ. This CDR3 is built from 16 residues. Trimming shortened V by 1 base and J by 1 base, and 14 bases separated the two germline ends. Here the CDR3 DNA reads TGCGCCAGCAGCTTGAGGGGAGACAGGAGGAACACTGAAGCTTTCTTT. It codes for CASSLRGDRRNTEAFF.

The gene calls are TRBV13 and TRBJ1-5; a possible D gene is TRBD1 (6 bases). Germline loops: CDR1 PRHDT, CDR2 FYEKMQ (reference sequence). The CDR3 consists of 15 residues. The V end lost 0 bases, the J end lost 5 bases, and 11 bases lay between the germline ends. The CDR3 coding sequence is TGTGCCAGCAGCTTAGGGGGTAAGGGGGATCAGCCCCAGCATTTT. Amino acids: CASSLGGKGDQPQHF.

The chain is built from TRBV25-1 and TRBJ2-1; D is possibly TRBD1 (5 bases). The CDR3 consists of 12 residues. Trimming stripped 3 bases from V and 8 bases from J, with 8 bases between. Germline loops: CDR1 MGHDK, CDR2 SYGVNS. In nucleotides, the CDR3 is TGTGCCAGCAGTGATTGGGGCGATGAGCAGTTCTTC. Translating gives CASSDWGDEQFF.

The sample holds one count of this clone. J is TRBJ2-7 and V is TRBV2; D is ambiguous. V lost 3 bases and J 4 bases, leaving 4 bases between the germline ends. This CDR3 is 11 amino acids long. The germline V gene encodes CDR1 SNHLY and CDR2 FYNNEI. The CDR3 protein is CASSDRYEQYF. For the CDR3, the DNA is TGTGCCAGCAGTGACAGGTACGAGCAGTACTTC.

For this clone: This sample includes further DNA sequences coding for the same CDR3. The chain has TRBV5-1 and TRBJ2-3; TRBD2 might be the D (5 bases). The CDR3 is 15 amino acids. V dropped 0 bases and J dropped 1 base, with 9 bases sitting between them. Looked up from germline, CDR1 is SGHRS and CDR2 is YFSETQ. The CDR3, as DNA: TGCGCCAGCAGCTTGGGTCTAGCCGGCACAGATACGCAGTATTTT. It is translated as CASSLGLAGTDTQYF.

J is TRBJ1-2 and V is TRBV6-6; D is possibly TRBD1 (5 bases). Trimming removed 8 bases at V and 8 bases at J, with 12 bases between. Looked up from germline, CDR1 is MNHNY and CDR2 is SVGAGI (reference sequence). The CDR3 loop spans 11 amino acids. For the CDR3, the DNA is TGTGCCAGCTCACAGGCAGGCGGCTACACCTTC. Translated: CASSQAGGYTF.

This chain links TRBV11-2 with TRBJ2-5; D uncertain. The CDR3 extends over 13 amino acids. Germline lookup yields CDR1 SGHAT and CDR2 FQNNGV. The germline V and J ends were trimmed by 1 base and 2 bases, with 5 bases remaining between them. Here the CDR3 DNA reads TGTGCCAGCAGCTTAGCGAGACAAGAGACCCAGTACTTC. Its translation is CASSLARQETQYF.

The rearrangement joins TRBV7-6 to TRBJ1-1; D not resolved. Germline V lookup: CDR1 SGHVS, CDR2 FNYEAQ. The CDR3 contains 14 residues. The V gene lost 2 bases and the J gene lost 8 bases, with 15 bases spanning the gap. CDR3 nucleotide sequence: TGTGCCAGCAGCTTAAGCCCGGCAGGCTTAGAAGCTTTCTTT. It is translated as CASSLSPAGLEAFF. The whole variable domain, remainder taken from reference TRBV7-6 and TRBJ1-1, is GAGVSQSPRYKVTKRGQDVALRCDPISGHVSLYWYRQALGQGPEFLTYFNYEAQQDKSGLPNDRFSAERPEGSISTLTIQRTEQRDSAMYRCASSLSPAGLEAFFGQGTRLTVV.

The chain couples TRBV6-1 to TRBJ1-1; perhaps TRBD1 as D (6 bases). This CDR3 is built from 14 residues. Trimming removed 3 bases from V and 4 bases from J, with 12 bases in between. Looked up from germline, CDR1 is MNHNS and CDR2 is SASEGT. CDR3 bases: TGTGCCAGCAGTGAGCAGGGGTGGGGCACTGAAGCTTTCTTT. This codes for CASSEQGWGTEAFF.

This chain uses TRBV24-1 with TRBJ2-7; D gene uncertain. Deletions cut 1 base from V and 6 bases from J, with 3 bases between. Looked up from germline, CDR1 is KGHDR and CDR2 is SFDVKD. The length of the CDR3 is 11 residues. The CDR3 protein is CATSDFGEQYF. The CDR3 DNA is TGTGCCACCAGTGATTTCGGCGAGCAGTACTTC.

This clone was counted at least ten times. This chain joins TRBV9 and TRBJ1-2; 11 positions match TRBD1. V lost 0 bases and J lost 7; bases outside the gene matches: 11. In germline, CDR1 is SGDLS, CDR2 YYNGEE. There are 17 residues in the CDR3. Here the CDR3 DNA reads TGTGCCAGCAGCGTAGCTACCTTAACAGGGACAGGGGGTGGCTACACCTTC. Encoded protein: CASSVATLTGTGGGYTF. The whole variable domain, remainder taken from reference TRBV9 and TRBJ1-2, is DSGVTQTPKHLITATGQRVTLRCSPRSGDLSVYWYQQSLDQGLQFLIQYYNGEERAKGNILERFSAQQFPDLHSELNLSSLELGDSALYFCASSVATLTGTGGGYTFGSGTRLTVV.

This rearrangement joins TRBV5-6 to TRBJ1-4; 7 bases fit TRBD1. V lost 4 bases, J lost 2 bases, and 11 bases stayed unmatched. Per the germline V gene, CDR1 is SGHDT and CDR2 is YYEEEE. CDR3 length: 17 amino acids. CDR3 nucleotides: TGTGCCAGCAGCCAGAACAGGGGATTCCGCACTAATGAAAAACTGTTTTTT. This encodes CASSQNRGFRTNEKLFF. Full variable domain (outside the CDR3, taken from reference TRBV5-6 and TRBJ1-4): DAGVTQSPTHLIKTRGQQVTLRCSPKSGHDTVSWYQQALGQGPQFIFQYYEEEERQRGNFPDRFSGHQFPNYSSELNVNALLLGDSALYLCASSQNRGFRTNEKLFFGSGTQLSVL.

The chain couples TRBV5-5 to TRBJ2-1; D perhaps matches TRBD2 (5 bases). The V end lost 0 bases, the J end lost 6 bases, and 13 bases lay between the germline ends. CDR1 SGHKS and CDR2 YYEKEE come from the germline V gene (reference sequence). There are 15 residues in the CDR3. The CDR3 coding sequence is TGTGCCAGCAGCTTGGTTCCCGGGATGGGCAATGAGCAGTTCTTC. It is translated as CASSLVPGMGNEQFF.

The CDR3 DNA follows: TGTGCCAGCTCACCACGGACACAAAACACTGAAGCTTTCTTT. It is translated as CASSPRTQNTEAFF. The V and J genes are TRBV18 and TRBJ1-1; perhaps TRBD1 as D (5 bases). The CDR3 has 14 amino acids. V gave up 1 base and J gave up 2 bases, with 8 bases separating them. Germline CDR1 KGHSH, CDR2 LQKENI.

The CDR3 loop reads CAWSDAAYEQYF. In DNA, the CDR3 is TGTGCCTGGAGTGACGCGGCCTACGAGCAGTACTTC. The chain couples TRBV30 to TRBJ2-7; D remains unclear. Germline-derived CDR1 and CDR2 are GTSNPN and SVGIG (reference sequence). The CDR3 has 12 amino acids. The ends were cut back, 1 base at V and 2 bases at J, with 6 bases in the middle.

V gene TRBV5-8 combines with J gene TRBJ2-7, with a weak D call TRBD1 (6 bases). The V gene lost 3 bases and the J gene lost 0 bases, with 10 bases spanning the gap. Germline lookup yields CDR1 SGHTS and CDR2 YDEGEE. The CDR3 is 14 amino acids. CDR3 amino acids: CASSSGDGSYEQYF. DNA of the CDR3: TGTGCCAGCAGCTCAGGGGACGGCTCCTACGAGCAGTACTTC.

The genes are TRBV12-3 or TRBV12-4 and TRBJ2-5, with D possibly being TRBD1 (6 bases). There are 13 residues in the CDR3. Trimming took 6 bases from V and 3 from J, leaving 11 bases between them. CDR3 sequence: CASSPGAEETQYF. CDR3 DNA: TGTGCCAGCAGCCCAGGGGCTGAAGAGACCCAGTACTTC.

This chain connects TRBV7-8 to TRBJ2-1; 11 nucleotides agree with TRBD2. V lost 5 bases to trimming and J lost 6 bases; unmatched junction nucleotides: 9. The CDR3 has 16 amino acids. Germline assignment: CDR1 SGHVS and CDR2 FQNEAQ. The CDR3 region is CASSAAGTSGINEQFF. Here the CDR3 DNA reads TGTGCCAGCAGCGCAGCCGGGACTAGCGGAATCAATGAGCAGTTCTTC.

This chain links TRBV28 with TRBJ2-7, with no clear D. The length of the CDR3 is 14 residues. Germline V gene lookup returns CDR1 MDHEN and CDR2 SYDVKM. V shed 10 bases and J shed 2 bases, with 18 bases lying between them. Here the CDR3 reads CATKLDWVTYEQYF. In nucleotides, the CDR3 is TGTGCCACCAAGCTCGACTGGGTCACCTACGAGCAGTACTTC.

This clone was detected only a few times. This rearrangement joins TRBV5-6 to TRBJ2-3; 7 positions agree with TRBD1. Unmatched junction bases numbered 5, after V lost 0 bases and J lost 1 base. The CDR3 extends over 16 amino acids. Germline-derived CDR1 and CDR2 are SGHDT and YYEEEE. The CDR3 DNA follows: TGTGCCAGCAGCTTGGACTCAGGGACAGGCACAGATACGCAGTATTTT. Translated: CASSLDSGTGTDTQYF.

The chain carries TRBV19 and TRBJ1-1, with D possibly matching TRBD1 (6 bases). Trimming took 7 bases from V and 8 from J, leaving 17 bases between them. CDR3 length equals 13 residues. Germline loops: CDR1 LNHDA, CDR2 SQIVND (reference sequence). The CDR3 DNA sequence: TGTGCCAGTACCCGACAGGCGGGGGGAGAAGCTTTCTTT. It codes for CASTRQAGGEAFF.

The chain carries TRBV19 and TRBJ2-2; no clear D gene. Trimming took 3 bases from V and 3 from J, leaving 2 bases between them. CDR1 is LNHDA, CDR2 SQIVND, per germline (reference sequence). CDR3 length: 12 residues. The CDR3 here is CASSIYTGELFF. In DNA, the CDR3 is TGTGCCAGTAGTATCTACACCGGGGAGCTGTTTTTT.

This rearrangement joins TRBV20-1 to TRBJ1-1; 7 nucleotides match TRBD1. V trimming: 3 bases; J trimming: 6 bases; junction bases outside the gene matches: 13. The CDR3 spans 15 residues. Germline loops: CDR1 DFQATT, CDR2 SNEGSKA (reference sequence). CDR3 DNA sequence: TGCAGTGCTAGTCCCGGGACAGACCCGATCGCTGAAGCTTTCTTT. As protein: CSASPGTDPIAEAFF.